This T cell receptor beta chain stems from a study of OX40 agonist ivuxolimab in advanced cancers. Comments on this clone: Its antigen is undetermined.

The CDR3 has 14 residues. The germline V gene has CDR1 MNHEY and CDR2 SMNVEV (reference sequence). The V and J ends lost 3 bases and 4 bases respectively, with 12 bases between them. Generated by immunoSEQ multiplex PCR, the TCRdb table keeps only in-frame clones and is missing some. The repertoire has about 84,000 clones, 84% of them found once; the top ten carry less than 3.5%. Study-level findings and limits: Certain nonresponding patients likewise had low normalized T-cell clonal expansion. Averaging showed that CD8+ T cells had more expanded clones than CD4+ did. Expanded peripheral T cell antigen specificity was not determined. CD4+ and CD8+ blood T cells expanded clonally by week 6 at 0.1 to 3.0 mg/kg.

The V call is TRBV27, the J call TRBJ1-2; tentatively, D is TRBD1 (5 bases). The specimen was CD4+ or CD8+ T cells sorted from blood, collected in a trial of the OX40 agonist ivuxolimab. This receptor was taken from an adult with an advanced solid tumor such as melanoma, head and neck, liver or kidney cancer. In DNA form, the CDR3 reads TGTGCCAGCAGTTTTCGGCAGGGAAGCTATGGCTACACCTTC. It is translated as CASSFRQGSYGYTF.